A selection of T cell receptor beta chains follows, all from one sample in a study of T cells of healthy individuals. MiXCR, run by TCRdb on the 5' RACE reads, gives a single entry per CDR3 protein. The sample has 100,000 or so distinct CDR3 sequences; approximately 15% are singletons. The receptors stem from a human donor in good health. Both conserved end residues are part of each CDR3. D genes are given only for firm matches. Size tells how often a clone was seen (once, few, many) or the class of an expanded clone, and some rows leave it out.

j_call: TRBJ1-1
clone_size: few
v_call: TRBV20-1
d_call: .
cdr3_aa: CSAPMGSTEAFF
cdr3_nt: TGCAGTGCTCCCATGGGGAGCACTGAAGCTTTCTTT

j_call: TRBJ1-1
clone_size: .
v_call: TRBV7-9
d_call: .
cdr3_aa: CASSSQYRDYTEAFF
cdr3_nt: TGTGCCAGCAGCTCGCAATACAGGGATTACACTGAAGCTTTCTTT

j_call: TRBJ1-2
clone_size: .
v_call: TRBV2
d_call: .
cdr3_aa: CASIRNPVTLNYGYTF
cdr3_nt: TGTGCCAGCATTCGGAACCCAGTCACTCTTAACTATGGCTACACCTTC

j_call: TRBJ2-2
clone_size: .
v_call: TRBV7-8
d_call: .
cdr3_aa: CASSLAGASGELFF
cdr3_nt: TGTGCCAGCAGCTTAGCGGGGGCGTCCGGGGAGCTGTTTTTT

j_call: TRBJ1-6
clone_size: many
v_call: TRBV7-2
d_call: .
cdr3_aa: CASSSGNSPLHF
cdr3_nt: TGTGCCAGCAGCTCAGGGAATTCACCCCTCCACTTT

j_call: TRBJ2-1
clone_size: few
v_call: TRBV20-1
d_call: TRBD2
cdr3_aa: CSAVVGLAGKNEQFF
cdr3_nt: TGCAGTGCAGTTGTAGGACTAGCGGGAAAAAATGAGCAGTTCTTC

j_call: TRBJ1-5
clone_size: few
v_call: TRBV6-2/TRBV6-3
d_call: .
cdr3_aa: CASSSPGPSKGQPQHF
cdr3_nt: TGTGCCAGCAGTTCCCCGGGACCCAGTAAAGGTCAGCCCCAGCATTTT

j_call: TRBJ1-5
clone_size: few
v_call: TRBV7-9
d_call: .
cdr3_aa: CASSLDSWAQHF
cdr3_nt: TGTGCCAGCAGCCTTGATAGCTGGGCCCAGCATTTT

j_call: TRBJ1-4
clone_size: many
v_call: TRBV2
d_call: .
cdr3_aa: CASSPPGGKLFF
cdr3_nt: TGTGCCAGCAGTCCACCCGGGGGAAAACTGTTTTTT

j_call: TRBJ1-6
clone_size: many
v_call: TRBV7-9
d_call: .
cdr3_aa: CASSLRDRSPLHF
cdr3_nt: TGTGCCAGCAGCTTAAGGGATCGATCACCCCTCCACTTT

j_call: TRBJ1-1
clone_size: many
v_call: TRBV4-2
d_call: .
cdr3_aa: CASSQGTVTEAFF
cdr3_nt: TGTGCCAGCAGCCAAGGTACGGTAACTGAAGCTTTCTTT

j_call: TRBJ2-1
clone_size: few
v_call: TRBV12-3/TRBV12-4
d_call: .
cdr3_aa: CASSTLNEQFF
cdr3_nt: TGTGCCAGCAGCACTCTGAATGAGCAGTTCTTC

j_call: TRBJ2-1
clone_size: .
v_call: TRBV28
d_call: TRBD2
cdr3_aa: CASSLAGGPLNEQFF
cdr3_nt: TGTGCCAGCAGTCTAGCGGGAGGCCCGCTCAATGAGCAGTTCTTC

j_call: TRBJ2-1
clone_size: few
v_call: TRBV20-1
d_call: TRBD2
cdr3_aa: CSAGLAGHNEQFF
cdr3_nt: TGCAGTGCGGGCCTAGCGGGCCACAATGAGCAGTTCTTC

j_call: TRBJ2-7
clone_size: many
v_call: TRBV27
d_call: .
cdr3_aa: CASSPLGTRPYEQYF
cdr3_nt: TGTGCCAGCAGTCCACTCGGGACTCGGCCCTACGAGCAGTACTTC

j_call: TRBJ2-3
clone_size: once
v_call: TRBV12-3/TRBV12-4
d_call: TRBD2
cdr3_aa: CASSPGTNSHTQYF
cdr3_nt: TGTGCCAGCAGTCCCGGGACTAATAGTCATACGCAGTATTTT

j_call: TRBJ2-2
clone_size: .
v_call: TRBV7-2
d_call: .
cdr3_aa: CASSLALGDTGELFF
cdr3_nt: TGTGCCAGCAGCTTAGCGCTGGGGGACACCGGGGAGCTGTTTTTT

j_call: TRBJ1-5
clone_size: few
v_call: TRBV29-1
d_call: .
cdr3_aa: CSVGGASNQPQHF
cdr3_nt: TGCAGCGTTGGCGGGGCGAGCAATCAGCCCCAGCATTTT

j_call: TRBJ2-3
clone_size: .
v_call: TRBV18
d_call: .
cdr3_aa: CASSGAATDTQYF
cdr3_nt: TGTGCCAGCTCAGGGGCGGCCACAGATACGCAGTATTTT

j_call: TRBJ2-3
clone_size: many
v_call: TRBV4-2
d_call: .
cdr3_aa: CASSQTGRGSTDTQYF
cdr3_nt: TGTGCCAGCAGCCAAACGGGACGGGGAAGCACAGATACGCAGTATTTT

j_call: TRBJ2-4
clone_size: .
v_call: TRBV29-1
d_call: .
cdr3_aa: CSVREQLAKNIQYF
cdr3_nt: TGCAGCGTTCGTGAACAGTTAGCCAAAAACATTCAGTACTTC

j_call: TRBJ1-6
clone_size: many
v_call: TRBV20-1
d_call: TRBD1
cdr3_aa: CSAGQGTRAPLHF
cdr3_nt: TGCAGTGCTGGACAGGGAACACGCGCACCCCTCCACTTT

j_call: TRBJ1-6
clone_size: many
v_call: TRBV7-3
d_call: .
cdr3_aa: CASSSRRSSPLHF
cdr3_nt: TGTGCCAGCAGCTCAAGGAGGAGTTCACCCCTCCACTTT

j_call: TRBJ2-5
clone_size: .
v_call: TRBV10-3
d_call: .
cdr3_aa: CAISELVGPGETQYF
cdr3_nt: TGTGCCATCAGTGAGTTGGTAGGGCCCGGAGAGACCCAGTACTTC

j_call: TRBJ2-2
clone_size: .
v_call: TRBV2
d_call: TRBD1
cdr3_aa: CASSLLTGGVTGELFF
cdr3_nt: TGTGCCAGCAGTCTCTTGACAGGGGGCGTCACCGGGGAGCTGTTTTTT

j_call: TRBJ1-1
clone_size: many
v_call: TRBV3-1
d_call: TRBD1
cdr3_aa: CASSFRTLDRANTEAFF
cdr3_nt: TGTGCCAGCAGTTTTCGAACCTTGGACAGGGCGAACACTGAAGCTTTCTTT

j_call: TRBJ1-1
clone_size: many
v_call: TRBV10-3
d_call: .
cdr3_aa: CAITQGGSTEAFF
cdr3_nt: TGTGCCATCACCCAGGGAGGGAGCACTGAAGCTTTCTTT

j_call: TRBJ2-5
clone_size: .
v_call: TRBV27
d_call: TRBD2
cdr3_aa: CASKELAGGQETQYF
cdr3_nt: TGTGCCAGCAAGGAACTAGCGGGAGGTCAAGAGACCCAGTACTTC

j_call: TRBJ1-1
clone_size: few
v_call: TRBV4-1
d_call: .
cdr3_aa: CASSQEVPATEAFF
cdr3_nt: TGCGCCAGCAGCCAAGAAGTTCCGGCCACTGAAGCTTTCTTT

j_call: TRBJ2-5
clone_size: .
v_call: TRBV28
d_call: .
cdr3_aa: CASSYGGGRRGETQYF
cdr3_nt: TGTGCCAGCAGCTACGGCGGGGGCCGGAGAGGAGAGACCCAGTACTTC

j_call: TRBJ1-5
clone_size: many
v_call: TRBV20-1
d_call: .
cdr3_aa: CSARLQKHQPQHF
cdr3_nt: TGCAGTGCTAGATTGCAGAAACATCAGCCCCAGCATTTT

j_call: TRBJ2-1
clone_size: many
v_call: TRBV12-3/TRBV12-4
d_call: TRBD2
cdr3_aa: CASTPAIGLAGSYNEQFF
cdr3_nt: TGTGCCAGCACCCCGGCCATCGGACTAGCGGGATCCTACAATGAGCAGTTCTTC

j_call: TRBJ2-7
clone_size: few
v_call: TRBV15
d_call: .
cdr3_aa: CATSRGSNRNEQYF
cdr3_nt: TGTGCCACCAGCAGAGGTAGCAATCGAAACGAGCAGTACTTC

j_call: TRBJ2-3
clone_size: .
v_call: TRBV20-1
d_call: TRBD2
cdr3_aa: CSAVTSGITDTQYF
cdr3_nt: TGCAGTGCTGTGACTAGCGGGATTACAGATACGCAGTATTTT

j_call: TRBJ2-1
clone_size: few
v_call: TRBV18
d_call: TRBD1
cdr3_aa: CASSRSGQGNEQFF
cdr3_nt: TGTGCCAGCTCACGTAGCGGACAGGGCAATGAGCAGTTCTTC

j_call: TRBJ2-2
clone_size: few
v_call: TRBV4-1
d_call: TRBD1
cdr3_aa: CASSQDRDRGREELFF
cdr3_nt: TGCGCCAGCAGCCAAGATCGAGACAGGGGGCGGGAGGAGCTGTTTTTT

j_call: TRBJ2-7
clone_size: many
v_call: TRBV27
d_call: TRBD2
cdr3_aa: CASSQSSTSGRYEQYF
cdr3_nt: TGTGCCAGCAGTCAATCTTCGACTAGCGGGAGGTACGAGCAGTACTTC

j_call: TRBJ2-7
clone_size: .
v_call: TRBV6-5
d_call: .
cdr3_aa: CASTTRGTPSTYEQYF
cdr3_nt: TGTGCCAGCACCACGAGAGGGACACCCTCTACATACGAGCAGTACTTC

j_call: TRBJ1-1
clone_size: few
v_call: TRBV7-9
d_call: .
cdr3_aa: CASSAGDTTLGTEAFF
cdr3_nt: TGTGCCAGCAGCGCCGGCGACACCACCTTGGGCACTGAAGCTTTCTTT

j_call: TRBJ1-5
clone_size: .
v_call: TRBV7-6
d_call: TRBD1
cdr3_aa: CASSPLTGSQPQHF
cdr3_nt: TGTGCCAGCAGCCCGCTGACAGGGAGTCAGCCCCAGCATTTT

j_call: TRBJ2-1
clone_size: .
v_call: TRBV7-9
d_call: .
cdr3_aa: CASNFPGGLAMHEQFF
cdr3_nt: TGTGCCAGCAACTTTCCGGGCGGTCTTGCTATGCATGAGCAGTTCTTC

j_call: TRBJ1-1
clone_size: few
v_call: TRBV6-2/TRBV6-3
d_call: .
cdr3_aa: CASTENTEAFF
cdr3_nt: TGTGCCAGCACCGAAAACACTGAAGCTTTCTTT

j_call: TRBJ1-1
clone_size: .
v_call: TRBV18
d_call: TRBD1
cdr3_aa: CASSRGQGLNTEAFF
cdr3_nt: TGTGCCAGCTCACGGGGACAGGGTTTGAACACTGAAGCTTTCTTT

j_call: TRBJ2-5
clone_size: few
v_call: TRBV4-2
d_call: TRBD2
cdr3_aa: CASSQGSGAQETQYF
cdr3_nt: TGTGCCAGCAGCCAAGGGAGCGGGGCCCAAGAGACCCAGTACTTC

j_call: TRBJ2-2
clone_size: few
v_call: TRBV2
d_call: TRBD1
cdr3_aa: CADRDRRTGELFF
cdr3_nt: TGTGCCGACCGGGACAGGCGCACCGGGGAGCTGTTTTTT

j_call: TRBJ1-2
clone_size: .
v_call: TRBV12-3/TRBV12-4
d_call: .
cdr3_aa: CASSFPGREKSYTF
cdr3_nt: TGTGCCAGCAGTTTTCCGGGCAGGGAGAAGTCCTACACCTTC

j_call: TRBJ1-1
clone_size: .
v_call: TRBV10-3
d_call: .
cdr3_aa: CAISSAPANTEAFF
cdr3_nt: TGTGCCATCAGTTCGGCCCCGGCGAACACTGAAGCTTTCTTT

j_call: TRBJ2-1
clone_size: many
v_call: TRBV9
d_call: .
cdr3_aa: CASSDDNEQFF
cdr3_nt: TGTGCCAGCAGCGACGACAATGAGCAGTTCTTC

j_call: TRBJ2-1
clone_size: many
v_call: TRBV29-1
d_call: .
cdr3_aa: CSVARGFQFF
cdr3_nt: TGCAGCGTTGCGAGGGGGTTTCAGTTCTTC

j_call: TRBJ2-5
clone_size: few
v_call: TRBV7-2
d_call: TRBD2
cdr3_aa: CASSFQLAESETQYF
cdr3_nt: TGTGCCAGCAGCTTCCAACTAGCGGAGAGTGAGACCCAGTACTTC

j_call: TRBJ2-7
clone_size: many
v_call: TRBV3-1
d_call: .
cdr3_aa: CASSRTSSYEQYF
cdr3_nt: TGTGCCAGCAGCCGTACTAGCTCCTACGAGCAGTACTTC

j_call: TRBJ1-4
clone_size: few
v_call: TRBV13
d_call: .
cdr3_aa: CASSSMTVRNEKLFF
cdr3_nt: TGTGCCAGCAGCTCCATGACAGTTAGAAATGAAAAACTGTTTTTT

j_call: TRBJ2-1
clone_size: few
v_call: TRBV11-2
d_call: TRBD2
cdr3_aa: CASSSSGGQGEQFF
cdr3_nt: TGTGCCAGCAGCTCCTCGGGGGGGCAAGGTGAGCAGTTCTTC

j_call: TRBJ2-3
clone_size: few
v_call: TRBV7-2
d_call: .
cdr3_aa: CASSSFDTQYF
cdr3_nt: TGTGCCAGCAGCTCCTTCGATACGCAGTATTTT

j_call: TRBJ2-7
clone_size: .
v_call: TRBV12-3/TRBV12-4
d_call: TRBD1
cdr3_aa: CASGPSGGEGSYEQYF
cdr3_nt: TGTGCCAGCGGCCCTTCAGGGGGCGAGGGTTCCTACGAGCAGTACTTC

j_call: TRBJ2-5
clone_size: .
v_call: TRBV25-1
d_call: TRBD2
cdr3_aa: CASSVGTSGGVRETQYF
cdr3_nt: TGTGCCAGCAGCGTCGGTACTAGCGGGGGGGTCAGGGAGACCCAGTACTTC

j_call: TRBJ2-2
clone_size: .
v_call: TRBV27
d_call: .
cdr3_aa: CASSLGLNTGELFF
cdr3_nt: TGTGCCAGCAGTTTAGGGCTGAACACCGGGGAGCTGTTTTTT

j_call: TRBJ2-6
clone_size: few
v_call: TRBV29-1
d_call: .
cdr3_aa: CSVDTSSGANVLTF
cdr3_nt: TGCAGCGTTGATACCAGCTCTGGGGCCAACGTCCTGACTTTC

j_call: TRBJ1-4
clone_size: many
v_call: TRBV20-1
d_call: .
cdr3_aa: CSAQRVANEKLFF
cdr3_nt: TGCAGTGCCCAGAGGGTGGCTAATGAAAAACTGTTTTTT

j_call: TRBJ2-1
clone_size: many
v_call: TRBV28
d_call: .
cdr3_aa: CASSLRGSNEQFF
cdr3_nt: TGTGCCAGCAGTTTAAGGGGAAGCAATGAGCAGTTCTTC